This paragraph covers one TCR beta chain sequence. Its target is not known. This entry comes from a study of T cell repertoires in cytomegalovirus infection. The overall study: Evidence of both CMV infection and a matching HLA type came from public TCR beta signatures. Broader study findings: There were carriers of CMV plus the relevant HLA, and cumulative public TCR beta family frequency identified them.

TCRdb redid the calling of the reads with MiXCR, one entry per CDR3 protein. This sample has 450,000 to 650,000 distinct CDR3 sequences; around a quarter occur once, and the top ten carry around 14%. Germline V gives CDR1 MNHEY, CDR2 SVGEGT. The CDR3 is 16 residues long. The V gene end was trimmed by 6 bases and the J gene end by 2 bases; junction bases not matched to a gene: 8. The source material was PBMCs. This sequence was found in a human donor in good health (CMV status not recorded). Some clones in this sample may be carry-over from other donors' samples. The chain uses TRBV6-2 or TRBV6-3 and TRBJ1-5; 9 positions match TRBD1. CDR3 protein: CASSQTGGIGNQPQHF. In DNA, the CDR3 is TGTGCCAGCAGCCAAACAGGGGGCATTGGCAATCAGCCCCAGCATTTT.